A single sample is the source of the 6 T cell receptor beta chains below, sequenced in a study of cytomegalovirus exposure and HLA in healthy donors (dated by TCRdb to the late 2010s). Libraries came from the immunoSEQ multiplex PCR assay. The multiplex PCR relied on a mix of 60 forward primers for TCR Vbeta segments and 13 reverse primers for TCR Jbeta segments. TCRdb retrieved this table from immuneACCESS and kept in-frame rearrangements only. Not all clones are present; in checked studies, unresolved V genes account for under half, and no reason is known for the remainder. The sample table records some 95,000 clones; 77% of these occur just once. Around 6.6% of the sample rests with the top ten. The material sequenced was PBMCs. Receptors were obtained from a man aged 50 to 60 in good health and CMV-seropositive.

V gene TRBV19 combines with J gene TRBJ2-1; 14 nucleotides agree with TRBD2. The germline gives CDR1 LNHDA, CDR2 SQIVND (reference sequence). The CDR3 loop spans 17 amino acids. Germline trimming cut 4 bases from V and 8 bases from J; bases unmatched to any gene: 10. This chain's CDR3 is CASSTGGTSGGKYEQFF. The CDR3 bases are TGTGCCAGTAGTACTGGGGGGACTAGCGGGGGAAAGTATGAGCAGTTCTTC.

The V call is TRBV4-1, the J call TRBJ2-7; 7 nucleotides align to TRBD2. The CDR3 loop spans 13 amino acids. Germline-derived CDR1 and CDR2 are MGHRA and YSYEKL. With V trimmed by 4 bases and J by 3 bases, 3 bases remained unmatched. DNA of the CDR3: TGCGCCAGCAGCCGGGCGGGGGACTACGAGCAGTACTTC. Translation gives CASSRAGDYEQYF.

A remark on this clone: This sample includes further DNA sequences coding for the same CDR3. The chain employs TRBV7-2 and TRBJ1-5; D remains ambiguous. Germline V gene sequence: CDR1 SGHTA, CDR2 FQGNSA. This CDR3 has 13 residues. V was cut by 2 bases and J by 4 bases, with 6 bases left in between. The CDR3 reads CASSLRGNQPQHF. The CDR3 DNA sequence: TGTGCCAGCAGCTTAAGAGGAAATCAGCCCCAGCATTTT.

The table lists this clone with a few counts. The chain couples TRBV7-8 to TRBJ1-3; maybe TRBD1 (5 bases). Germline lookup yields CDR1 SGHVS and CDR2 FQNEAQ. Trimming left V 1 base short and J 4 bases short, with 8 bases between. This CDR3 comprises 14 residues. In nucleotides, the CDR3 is TGTGCCAGCAGCTTAGGGGAGGGGGGAAACACCATATATTTT. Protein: CASSLGEGGNTIYF.

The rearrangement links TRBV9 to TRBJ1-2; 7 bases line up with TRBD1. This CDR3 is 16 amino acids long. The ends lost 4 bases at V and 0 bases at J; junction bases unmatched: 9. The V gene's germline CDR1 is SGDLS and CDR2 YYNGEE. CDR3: CASSLRDRLTNYGYTF. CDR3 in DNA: TGTGCCAGCAGCCTCCGGGACAGACTTACTAACTATGGCTACACCTTC. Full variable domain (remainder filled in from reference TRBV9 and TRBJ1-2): DSGVTQTPKHLITATGQRVTLRCSPRSGDLSVYWYQQSLDQGLQFLIQYYNGEERAKGNILERFSAQQFPDLHSELNLSSLELGDSALYFCASSLRDRLTNYGYTFGSGTRLTVV.

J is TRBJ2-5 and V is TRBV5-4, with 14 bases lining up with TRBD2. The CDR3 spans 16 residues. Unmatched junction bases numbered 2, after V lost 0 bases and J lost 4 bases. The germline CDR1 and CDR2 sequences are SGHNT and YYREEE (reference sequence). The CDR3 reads CASSLETSGGGETQYF. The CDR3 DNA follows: TGTGCCAGCAGCTTGGAGACTAGCGGGGGGGGAGAGACCCAGTACTTC.